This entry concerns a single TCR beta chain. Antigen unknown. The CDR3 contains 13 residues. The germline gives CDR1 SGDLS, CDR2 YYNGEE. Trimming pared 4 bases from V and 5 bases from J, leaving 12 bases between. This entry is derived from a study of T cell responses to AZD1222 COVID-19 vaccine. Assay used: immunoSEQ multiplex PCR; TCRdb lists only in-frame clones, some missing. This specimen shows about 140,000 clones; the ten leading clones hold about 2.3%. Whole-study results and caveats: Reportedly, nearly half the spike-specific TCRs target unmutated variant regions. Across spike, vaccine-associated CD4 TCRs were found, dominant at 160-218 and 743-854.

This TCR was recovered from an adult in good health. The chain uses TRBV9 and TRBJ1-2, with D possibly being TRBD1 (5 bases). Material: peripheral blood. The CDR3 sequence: CASSPRTFYGYTF. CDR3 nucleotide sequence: TGTGCCAGCAGCCCCCGGACATTTTATGGCTACACCTTC.